This T cell receptor (beta chain) emerged from a study of beta chain features in type 1 diabetes. Notes on the study in general: TCRB repertoires of naive, central memory and Treg cells appeared more similar among patients than among healthy donors. Moderate but significant shortening of TCRB CDR3s was recorded in all four CD4+ subsets from Type 1 diabetes patients.

V lost 3 bases to trimming and J lost 0 bases, with 6 bases between them. Germline CDR1 and CDR2: LNHDA and SQIVND (reference sequence). This CDR3 has 13 residues. Expressed TCRB transcripts were sequenced, since all the RNA that had been isolated was reverse transcribed. The repertoire was sequenced with immunoSEQ multiplex PCR; TCRdb's copy has only in-frame clones and lacks some. Here the sample spans roughly 500,000 clones, approximately 30% being singletons. To note about this clone: What it binds is unknown.

The material sequenced was naive CD4+ T cells from blood. The chain is built from TRBV19 and TRBJ2-7; no clear D gene. This clonotype originated in a man younger than 35 in good health. CDR3 DNA sequence: TGTGCCAGTAGTATGAGGACCTCCTACGAGCAGTACTTC. Encoded protein: CASSMRTSYEQYF.